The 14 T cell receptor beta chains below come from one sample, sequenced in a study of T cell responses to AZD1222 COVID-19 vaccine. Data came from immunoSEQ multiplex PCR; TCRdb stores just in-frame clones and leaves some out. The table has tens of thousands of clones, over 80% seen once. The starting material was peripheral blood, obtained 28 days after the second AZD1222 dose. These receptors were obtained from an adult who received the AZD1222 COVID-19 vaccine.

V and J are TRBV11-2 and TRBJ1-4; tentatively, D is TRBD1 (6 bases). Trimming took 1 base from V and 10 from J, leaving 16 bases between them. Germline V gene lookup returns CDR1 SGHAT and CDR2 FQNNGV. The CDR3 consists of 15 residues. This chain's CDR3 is CASSLGTWGAGKLFF. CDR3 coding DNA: TGTGCCAGCAGCTTAGGGACCTGGGGGGCAGGAAAACTGTTTTTT.

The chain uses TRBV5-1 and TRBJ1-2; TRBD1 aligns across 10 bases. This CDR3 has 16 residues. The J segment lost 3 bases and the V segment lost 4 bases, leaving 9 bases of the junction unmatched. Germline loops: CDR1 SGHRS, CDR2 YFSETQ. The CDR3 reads CASSVGDRGLDYGYTF. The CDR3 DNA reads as TGCGCCAGCAGCGTCGGGGACAGGGGTCTGGACTATGGCTACACCTTC. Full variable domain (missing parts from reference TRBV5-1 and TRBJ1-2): KAGVTQTPRYLIKTRGQQVTLSCSPISGHRSVSWYQQTPGQGLQFLFEYFSETQRNKGNFPGRFSGRQFSNSRSEMNVSTLELGDSALYLCASSVGDRGLDYGYTFGSGTRLTVV.

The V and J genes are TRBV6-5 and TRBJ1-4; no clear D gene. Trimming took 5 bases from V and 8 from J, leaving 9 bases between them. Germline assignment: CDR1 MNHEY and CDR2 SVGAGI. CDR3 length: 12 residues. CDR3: CASSNPREKLFF. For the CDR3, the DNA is TGTGCCAGCAGTAACCCGCGGGAAAAACTGTTTTTT.

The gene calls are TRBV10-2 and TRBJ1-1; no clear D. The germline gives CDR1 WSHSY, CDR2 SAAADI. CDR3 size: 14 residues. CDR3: CASLGGRTNTEAFF. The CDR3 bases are TGCGCGTCTCTGGGAGGTCGGACGAACACTGAAGCTTTCTTT.

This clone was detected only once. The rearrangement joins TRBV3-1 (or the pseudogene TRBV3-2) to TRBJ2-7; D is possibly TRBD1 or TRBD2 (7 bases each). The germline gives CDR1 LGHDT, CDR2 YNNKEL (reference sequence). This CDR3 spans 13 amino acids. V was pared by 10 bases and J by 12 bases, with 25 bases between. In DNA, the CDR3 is TGTGCCACTCAGGGGGATTACAGCGGGATCATGTACTTC. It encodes CATQGDYSGIMYF.

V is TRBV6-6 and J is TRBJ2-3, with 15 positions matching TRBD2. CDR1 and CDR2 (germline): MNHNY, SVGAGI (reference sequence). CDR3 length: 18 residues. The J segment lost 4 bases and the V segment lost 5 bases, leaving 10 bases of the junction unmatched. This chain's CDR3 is CASSPRTSGGAVADTQYF. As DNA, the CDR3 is TGTGCCAGCAGTCCCCGGACTAGCGGGGGGGCCGTCGCAGATACGCAGTATTTT.

In nucleotides, the CDR3 is TGTGCCAGCAGTTACTCGAGGAACTATGGCTACACCTTC. This codes for CASSYSRNYGYTF. The chain is built from TRBV6-5 and TRBJ1-2; D gene uncertain. Germline assignment: CDR1 MNHEY and CDR2 SVGAGI. Trimming stripped 0 bases from V and 2 bases from J, with 4 bases between. The CDR3 extends over 13 amino acids.

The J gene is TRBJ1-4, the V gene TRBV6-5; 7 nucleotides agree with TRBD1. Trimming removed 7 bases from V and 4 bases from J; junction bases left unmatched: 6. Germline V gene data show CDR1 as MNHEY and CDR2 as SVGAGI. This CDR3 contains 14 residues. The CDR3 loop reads CASTRGESNEKLFF. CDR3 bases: TGTGCCAGCACCAGGGGGGAAAGTAATGAAAAACTGTTTTTT.

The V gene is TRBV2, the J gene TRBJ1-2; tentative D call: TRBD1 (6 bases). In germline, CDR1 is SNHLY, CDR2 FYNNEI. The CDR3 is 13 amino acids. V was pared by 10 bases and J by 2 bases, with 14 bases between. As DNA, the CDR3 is TGTGCCACCAACGGCCAGGGGAACTATGGCTACACCTTC. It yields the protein CATNGQGNYGYTF.

This chain's CDR3 is CASSDVRGAGYTF. The CDR3 DNA reads as TGTGCCAGCAGTGACGTTAGGGGCGCTGGCTACACCTTC. The chain is built from TRBV6-4 and TRBJ1-2; D possibly corresponds to TRBD1 (5 bases). The CDR3 runs 13 residues. V dropped 2 bases and J dropped 7 bases, with 11 bases sitting between them. Germline V gene sequence: CDR1 MRHNA, CDR2 SNTAGT.

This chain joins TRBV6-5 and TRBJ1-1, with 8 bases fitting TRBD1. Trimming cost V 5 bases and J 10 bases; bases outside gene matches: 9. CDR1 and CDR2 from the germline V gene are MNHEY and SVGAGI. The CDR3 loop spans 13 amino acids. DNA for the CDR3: TGTGCCAGCAGTACCTCTGGACAGGGTCGAGCTTTCTTT. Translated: CASSTSGQGRAFF.

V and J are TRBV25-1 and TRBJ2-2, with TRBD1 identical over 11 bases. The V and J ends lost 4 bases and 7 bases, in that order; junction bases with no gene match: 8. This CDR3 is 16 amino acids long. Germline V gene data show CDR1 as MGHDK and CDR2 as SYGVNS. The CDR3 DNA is TGTGCCAGCAGTGGACCGATGGGACAGGGGGACGGGGAGCTGTTTTTT. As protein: CASSGPMGQGDGELFF. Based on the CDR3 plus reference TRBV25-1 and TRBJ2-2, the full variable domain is EADIYQTPRYLVIGTGKKITLECSQTMGHDKMYWYQQDPGMELHLIHYSYGVNSTEKGDLSSESTVSRIRTEHFPLTLESARPSHTSQYLCASSGPMGQGDGELFFGEGSRLTVL.

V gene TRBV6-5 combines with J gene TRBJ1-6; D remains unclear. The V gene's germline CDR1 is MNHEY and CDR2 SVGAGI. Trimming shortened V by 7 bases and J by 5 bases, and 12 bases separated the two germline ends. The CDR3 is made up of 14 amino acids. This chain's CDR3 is CASTWGTDNSPLHF. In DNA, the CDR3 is TGTGCCAGCACCTGGGGTACAGATAATTCACCCCTCCACTTT.

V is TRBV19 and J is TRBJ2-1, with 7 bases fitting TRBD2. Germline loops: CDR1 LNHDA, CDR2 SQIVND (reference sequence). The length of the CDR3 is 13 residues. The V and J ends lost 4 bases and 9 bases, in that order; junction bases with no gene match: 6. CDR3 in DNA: TGTGCCAGTAGTACCACGGGGGGTGTTGAGCAGTTCTTC. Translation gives CASSTTGGVEQFF.